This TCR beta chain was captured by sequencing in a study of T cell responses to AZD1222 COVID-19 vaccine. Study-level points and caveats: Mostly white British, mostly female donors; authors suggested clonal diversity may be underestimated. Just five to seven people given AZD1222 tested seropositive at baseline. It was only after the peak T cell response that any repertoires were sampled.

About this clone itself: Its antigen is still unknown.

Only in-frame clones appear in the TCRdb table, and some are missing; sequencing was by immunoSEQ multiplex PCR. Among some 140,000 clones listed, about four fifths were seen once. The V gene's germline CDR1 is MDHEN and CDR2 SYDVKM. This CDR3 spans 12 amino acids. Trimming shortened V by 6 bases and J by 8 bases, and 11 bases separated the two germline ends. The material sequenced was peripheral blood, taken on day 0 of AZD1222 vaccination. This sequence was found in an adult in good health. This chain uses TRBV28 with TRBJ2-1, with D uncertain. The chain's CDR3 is CASRVRPDEQFF. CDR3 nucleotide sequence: TGTGCCAGCAGGGTCCGGCCGGATGAGCAGTTCTTC.